This TCR beta chain was sequenced during a study of cytomegalovirus exposure and HLA in healthy donors. Study-wide findings and caveats: HLA alleles were associated with 15,000 to 20,000 TCR beta sequences in a later analysis at 0.05 false discovery rate. Some public TCRs appeared in many individuals, while most sequences were rare.

The CDR3 contains 15 residues. Germline V gene lookup returns CDR1 SGHRS and CDR2 YFSETQ. The V end lost 4 bases, the J end lost 0 bases, and 10 bases lay between the germline ends. Comment on this clone: The target antigen is unknown.

PCR used 60 Vbeta primers and 13 Jbeta primers. Sequenced by immunoSEQ multiplex PCR; TCRdb stores in-frame clones only, minus some. The sample carries about 77,000 clones, approximately 78% recorded once. The chain couples TRBV5-1 to TRBJ2-2, with a weak D call TRBD1 (5 bases). The sequence derives from a middle-aged man in good health and CMV-seronegative. Sequenced input: PBMCs. DNA of the CDR3: TGCGCCAGCAGCGCCAGGGCCACGAACACCGGGGAGCTGTTTTTT. Its translation is CASSARATNTGELFF.